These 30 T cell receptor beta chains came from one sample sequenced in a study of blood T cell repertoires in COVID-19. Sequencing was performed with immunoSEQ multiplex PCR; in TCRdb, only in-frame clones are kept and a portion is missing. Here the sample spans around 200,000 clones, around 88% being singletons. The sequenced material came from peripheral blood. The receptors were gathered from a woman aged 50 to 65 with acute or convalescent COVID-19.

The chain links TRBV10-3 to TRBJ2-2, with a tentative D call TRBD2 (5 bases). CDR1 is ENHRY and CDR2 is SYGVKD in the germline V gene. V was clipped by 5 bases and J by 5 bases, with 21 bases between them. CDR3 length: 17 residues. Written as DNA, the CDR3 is TGTGCCATCAGTTCTTCCTTTGGGGTGGGAGATACCGGGGAGCTGTTTTTT. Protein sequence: CAISSSFGVGDTGELFF.

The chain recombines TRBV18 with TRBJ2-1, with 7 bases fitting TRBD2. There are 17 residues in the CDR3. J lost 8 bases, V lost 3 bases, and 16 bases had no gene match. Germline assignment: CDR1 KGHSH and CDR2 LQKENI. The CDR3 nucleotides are TGTGCCAGCTCACCCCCCGCGGGAGCGGGAAACCCAGATGAGCAGTTCTTC. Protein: CASSPPAGAGNPDEQFF. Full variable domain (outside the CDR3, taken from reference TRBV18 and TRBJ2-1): NAGVMQNPRHLVRRRGQEARLRCSPMKGHSHVYWYRQLPEEGLKFMVYLQKENIIDESGMPKERFSAEFPKEGPSILRIQQVVRGDSAAYFCASSPPAGAGNPDEQFFGPGTRLTVL.

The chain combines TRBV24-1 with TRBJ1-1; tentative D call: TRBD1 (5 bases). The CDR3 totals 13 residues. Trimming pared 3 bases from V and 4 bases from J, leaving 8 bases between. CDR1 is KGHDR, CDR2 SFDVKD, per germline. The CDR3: CATSDGRATEAFF. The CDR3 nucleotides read TGTGCCACCAGTGATGGCAGGGCCACTGAAGCTTTCTTT.

CDR3 in amino acids: CASSINRASNEKLFF. CDR3 in DNA: TGTGCCAGTAGTATTAACAGGGCGTCTAATGAAAAACTGTTTTTT. The chain uses TRBV19 and TRBJ1-4, with a possible D match to TRBD1 (6 bases). The CDR3 sequence is 15 residues long. V lost 3 bases to trimming and J lost 3 bases, with 11 bases between them. The germline V gene has CDR1 LNHDA and CDR2 SQIVND (reference sequence).

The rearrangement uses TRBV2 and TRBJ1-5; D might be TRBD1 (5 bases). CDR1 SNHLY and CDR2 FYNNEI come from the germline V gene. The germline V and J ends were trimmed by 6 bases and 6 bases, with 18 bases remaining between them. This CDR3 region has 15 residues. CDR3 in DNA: TGTGCCAGCAGAGATAGCGGGGGGTATGGTCAGCCCCAGCATTTT. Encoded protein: CASRDSGGYGQPQHF.

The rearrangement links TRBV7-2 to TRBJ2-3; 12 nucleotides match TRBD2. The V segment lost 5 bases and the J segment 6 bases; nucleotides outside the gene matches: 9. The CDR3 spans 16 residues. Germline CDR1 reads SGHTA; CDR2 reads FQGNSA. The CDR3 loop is CASSLMTSGSGDTQYF. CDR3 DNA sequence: TGTGCCAGCAGCCTGATGACTAGCGGGAGTGGTGATACGCAGTATTTT.

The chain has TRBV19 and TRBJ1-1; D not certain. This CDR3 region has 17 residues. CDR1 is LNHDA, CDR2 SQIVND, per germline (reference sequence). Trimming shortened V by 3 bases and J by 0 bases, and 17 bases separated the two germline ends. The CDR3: CASSMSIMGGMNTEAFF. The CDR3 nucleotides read TGTGCCAGTAGTATGTCTATAATGGGCGGGATGAACACTGAAGCTTTCTTT.

The DNA for the CDR3 is TGTGCCAGCAATCCACAGGGGAATCAGCCCCAGCATTTT. It encodes CASNPQGNQPQHF. This sequence joins TRBV6-5 and TRBJ1-5; 7 bases align to TRBD1. V was clipped by 7 bases and J by 4 bases; unmatched bases: 4. The CDR3 is made up of 13 amino acids. Per the germline V gene, CDR1 is MNHEY and CDR2 is SVGAGI.

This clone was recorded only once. The CDR3 region has the DNA TGCGCCAGCAGCCTTCACGGGGGGACTTACTACAATGAGCAGTTCTTC. Translation: CASSLHGGTYYNEQFF. The chain uses TRBV4-1 and TRBJ2-1, with 7 bases matching TRBD2. Germline V CDR1 and CDR2: MGHRA, YSYEKL. This CDR3 region has 16 residues. J was trimmed by 3 bases and V by 4 bases; bases with no gene match: 9.

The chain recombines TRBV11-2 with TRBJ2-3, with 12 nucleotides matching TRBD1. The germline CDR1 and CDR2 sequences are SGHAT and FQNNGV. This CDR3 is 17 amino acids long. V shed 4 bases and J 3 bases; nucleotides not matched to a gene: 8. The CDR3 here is CASSSPRDRGLTDTQYF. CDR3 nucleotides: TGTGCCAGCAGCTCTCCACGGGACAGGGGGCTGACAGATACGCAGTATTTT. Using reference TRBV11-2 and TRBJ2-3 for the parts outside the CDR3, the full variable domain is EAGVAQSPRYKIIEKRQSVAFWCNPISGHATLYWYQQILGQGPKLLIQFQNNGVVDDSQLPKDRFSAERLKGVDSTLKIQPAKLEDSAVYLCASSSPRDRGLTDTQYFGPGTRLTVL.

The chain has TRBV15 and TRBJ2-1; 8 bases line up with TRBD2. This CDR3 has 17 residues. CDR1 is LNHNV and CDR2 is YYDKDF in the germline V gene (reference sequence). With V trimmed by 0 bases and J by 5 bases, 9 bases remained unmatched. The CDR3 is CATSRDRDASGHNEQFF. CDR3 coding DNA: TGTGCCACCAGCAGAGACCGCGACGCTAGCGGGCACAATGAGCAGTTCTTC.

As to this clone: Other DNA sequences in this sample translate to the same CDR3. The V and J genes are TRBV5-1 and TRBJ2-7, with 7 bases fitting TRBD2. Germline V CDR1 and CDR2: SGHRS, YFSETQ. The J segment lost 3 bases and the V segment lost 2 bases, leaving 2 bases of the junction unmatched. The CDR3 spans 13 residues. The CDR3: CASSFTGGYEQYF. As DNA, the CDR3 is TGCGCCAGCAGCTTCACGGGAGGCTACGAGCAGTACTTC. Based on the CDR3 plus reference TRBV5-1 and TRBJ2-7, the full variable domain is KAGVTQTPRYLIKTRGQQVTLSCSPISGHRSVSWYQQTPGQGLQFLFEYFSETQRNKGNFPGRFSGRQFSNSRSEMNVSTLELGDSALYLCASSFTGGYEQYFGPGTRLTVT.

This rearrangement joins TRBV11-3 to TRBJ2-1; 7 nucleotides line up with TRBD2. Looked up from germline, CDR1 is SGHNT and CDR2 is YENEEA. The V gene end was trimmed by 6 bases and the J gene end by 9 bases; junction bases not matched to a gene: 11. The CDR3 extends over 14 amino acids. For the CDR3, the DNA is TGTGCCAGCAGTTCCACCGGGACTAAAGGTGAGCAGTTCTTC. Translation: CASSSTGTKGEQFF.

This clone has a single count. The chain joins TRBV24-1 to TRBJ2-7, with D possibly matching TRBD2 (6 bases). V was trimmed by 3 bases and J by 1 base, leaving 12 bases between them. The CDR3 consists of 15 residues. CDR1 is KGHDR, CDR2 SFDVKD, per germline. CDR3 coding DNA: TGTGCCACCAGTGATGGGCTAGCGCGTTCCTACGAGCAGTACTTC. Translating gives CATSDGLARSYEQYF.

CDR3 sequence: CASSRGASGSGDTQYF. CDR3 sequence (DNA): TGCGCCAGCAGCCGTGGGGCTAGCGGGAGCGGAGATACGCAGTATTTT. This chain uses TRBV4-1 with TRBJ2-3; 10 bases align to TRBD2. V lost 4 bases, J lost 5 bases, and 9 bases stayed unmatched. This CDR3 has 16 residues. The germline V gene has CDR1 MGHRA and CDR2 YSYEKL.

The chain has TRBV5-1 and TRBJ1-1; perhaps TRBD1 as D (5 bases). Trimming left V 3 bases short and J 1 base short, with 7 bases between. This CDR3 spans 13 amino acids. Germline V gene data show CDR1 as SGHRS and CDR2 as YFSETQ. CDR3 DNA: TGCGCCAGCAGCTACGACAGGAACACTGAAGCTTTCTTT. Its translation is CASSYDRNTEAFF.

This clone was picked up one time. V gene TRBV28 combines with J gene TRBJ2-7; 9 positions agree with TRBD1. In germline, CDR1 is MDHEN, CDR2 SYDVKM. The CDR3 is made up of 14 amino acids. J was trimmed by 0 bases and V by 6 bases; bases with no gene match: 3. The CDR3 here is CASRRGQGSYEQYF. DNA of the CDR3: TGTGCCAGCAGACGGGGACAGGGCTCCTACGAGCAGTACTTC.

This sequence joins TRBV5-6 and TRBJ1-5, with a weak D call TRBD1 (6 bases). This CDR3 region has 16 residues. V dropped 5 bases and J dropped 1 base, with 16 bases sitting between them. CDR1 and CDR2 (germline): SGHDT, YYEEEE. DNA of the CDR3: TGTGCCAGCAGTTCAGGGGTGGCCGACAGCAATCAGCCCCAGCATTTT. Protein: CASSSGVADSNQPQHF.

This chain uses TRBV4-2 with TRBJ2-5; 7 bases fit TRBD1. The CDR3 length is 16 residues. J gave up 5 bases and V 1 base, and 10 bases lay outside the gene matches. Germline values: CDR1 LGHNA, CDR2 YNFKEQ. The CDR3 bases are TGTGCCAGCAGCCAAGTGGGGCCCGGGACAGTGGAGACCCAGTACTTC. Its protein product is CASSQVGPGTVETQYF.

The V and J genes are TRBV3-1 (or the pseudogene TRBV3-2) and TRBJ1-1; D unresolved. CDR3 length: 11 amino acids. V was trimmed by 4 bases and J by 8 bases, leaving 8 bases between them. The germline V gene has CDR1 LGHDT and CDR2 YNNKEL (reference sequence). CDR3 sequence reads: CASSRGLEAFF. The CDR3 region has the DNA TGTGCCAGCAGCCGAGGGTTGGAAGCTTTCTTT.

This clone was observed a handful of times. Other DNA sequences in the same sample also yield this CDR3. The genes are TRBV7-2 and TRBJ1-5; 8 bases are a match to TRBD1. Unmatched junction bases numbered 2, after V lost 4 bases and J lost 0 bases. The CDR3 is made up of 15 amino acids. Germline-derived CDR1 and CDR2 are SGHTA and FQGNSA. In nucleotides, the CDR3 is TGTGCCAGCAGCTCACAGGGGGTTAGCAATCAGCCCCAGCATTTT. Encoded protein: CASSSQGVSNQPQHF.

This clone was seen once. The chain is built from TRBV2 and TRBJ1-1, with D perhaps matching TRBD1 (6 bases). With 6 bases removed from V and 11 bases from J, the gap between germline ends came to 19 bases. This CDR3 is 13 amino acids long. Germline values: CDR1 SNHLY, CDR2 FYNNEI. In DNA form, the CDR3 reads TGTGCCAGCAGCTCATCGAAGACAGGTGGGGCTTTCTTT. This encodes CASSSSKTGGAFF. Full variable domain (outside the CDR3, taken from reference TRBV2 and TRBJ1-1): EPEVTQTPSHQVTQMGQEVILRCVPISNHLYFYWYRQILGQKVEFLVSFYNNEISEKSEIFDDQFSVERPDGSNFTLKIRSTKLEDSAMYFCASSSSKTGGAFFGQGTRLTVV.

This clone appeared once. The DNA of the CDR3 is TGTGCCAGCAGTTCCGTTTACCAGGGGAGCAATCAGCCCCAGCATTTT. This codes for CASSSVYQGSNQPQHF. The rearrangement joins TRBV27 to TRBJ1-5; D perhaps matches TRBD1 (6 bases). Germline CDR1 and CDR2: MNHEY and SMNVEV (reference sequence). V was clipped by 4 bases and J by 1 base, with 14 bases between them. The CDR3 has 16 amino acids.

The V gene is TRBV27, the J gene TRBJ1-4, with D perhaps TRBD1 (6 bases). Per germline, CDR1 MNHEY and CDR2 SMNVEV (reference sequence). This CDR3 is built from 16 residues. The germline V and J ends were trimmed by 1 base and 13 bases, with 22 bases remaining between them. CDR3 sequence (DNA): TGTGCCAGCAGTTTATATTCAGGGGTTGTCGGTGGGACACTGTTTTTT. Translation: CASSLYSGVVGGTLFF. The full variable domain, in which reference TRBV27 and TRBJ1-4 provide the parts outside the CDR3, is EAQVTQNPRYLITVTGKKLTVTCSQNMNHEYMSWYRQDPGLGLRQIYYSMNVEVTDKGDVPEGYKVSRKEKRNFPLILESPSPNQTSLYFCASSLYSGVVGGTLFFGSGTQLSVL.

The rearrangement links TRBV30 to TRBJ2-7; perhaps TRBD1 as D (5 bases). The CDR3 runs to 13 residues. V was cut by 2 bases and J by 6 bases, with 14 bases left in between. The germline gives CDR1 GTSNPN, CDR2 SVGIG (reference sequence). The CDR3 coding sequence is TGTGCCTGGAGTATAGGGGAAGGTCGCGAGCAGTACTTC. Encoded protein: CAWSIGEGREQYF.

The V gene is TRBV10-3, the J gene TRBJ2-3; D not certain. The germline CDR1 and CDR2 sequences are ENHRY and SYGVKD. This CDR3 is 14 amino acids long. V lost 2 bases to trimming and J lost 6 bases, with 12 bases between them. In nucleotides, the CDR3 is TGTGCCATCAGTGAGGAGGTAGTCCGGGATACGCAGTATTTT. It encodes CAISEEVVRDTQYF.

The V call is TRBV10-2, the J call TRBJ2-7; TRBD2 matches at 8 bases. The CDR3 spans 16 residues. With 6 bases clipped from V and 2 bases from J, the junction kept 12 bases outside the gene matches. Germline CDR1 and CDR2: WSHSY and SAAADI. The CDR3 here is CASREHTSGLPYEQYF. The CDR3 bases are TGCGCCAGCAGGGAACACACTAGCGGTCTTCCCTACGAGCAGTACTTC.

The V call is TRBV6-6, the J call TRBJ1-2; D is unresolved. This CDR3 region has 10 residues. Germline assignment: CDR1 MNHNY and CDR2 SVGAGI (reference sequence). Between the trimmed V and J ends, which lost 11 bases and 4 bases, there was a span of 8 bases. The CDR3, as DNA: TGTGCCTTTTGGAGCTATGGCTACACCTTC. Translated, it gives CAFWSYGYTF.

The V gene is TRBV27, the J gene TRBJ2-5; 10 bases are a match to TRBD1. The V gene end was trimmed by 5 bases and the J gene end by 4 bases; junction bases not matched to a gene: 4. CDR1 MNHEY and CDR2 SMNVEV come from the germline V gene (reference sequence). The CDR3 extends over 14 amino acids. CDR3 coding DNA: TGTGCCAGCAGTCCCCGGACAGGGGGAGAGACCCAGTACTTC. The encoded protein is CASSPRTGGETQYF.

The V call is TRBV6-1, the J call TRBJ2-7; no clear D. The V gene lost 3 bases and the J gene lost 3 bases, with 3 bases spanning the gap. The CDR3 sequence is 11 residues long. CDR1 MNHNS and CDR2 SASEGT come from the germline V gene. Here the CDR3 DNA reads TGTGCCAGCAGTGACCACTACGAGCAGTACTTC. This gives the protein CASSDHYEQYF.